One and the same sample provided the 7 T cell receptor beta chains below, sequenced in a study of technical replicates of blood from several donors (dated 2017 in TCRdb). The library came from the immunoSEQ multiplex PCR assay. TCRdb's version of the immuneACCESS table is confined to in-frame rearrangements and falls short of the full clone set. An unresolved V gene accounts for under half of the shortfall where checked; the remainder is of unknown origin. The sample table contains about 70,000 clones; only one count was recorded for approximately 92% of them. The top ten clonotypes cover roughly 0.41% of the sample. Sample: T cells isolated from PBMCs. These receptors were collected from a human donor in good health.

The chain uses TRBV7-9 and TRBJ2-5; tentative D call: TRBD1 (6 bases). Germline values: CDR1 SEHNR, CDR2 FQNEAQ (reference sequence). V dropped 1 base and J dropped 0 bases, with 15 bases sitting between them. The CDR3 loop spans 17 amino acids. CDR3 nucleotides: TGTGCCAGCAGCTTAGGAGCCGGGACACCGTACCAAGAGACCCAGTACTTC. Its protein is CASSLGAGTPYQETQYF.

This chain links TRBV10-3 with TRBJ2-2, with unresolved D. This CDR3 spans 12 amino acids. The V gene lost 10 bases and the J gene lost 7 bases, with 13 bases spanning the gap. From germline, CDR1 is ENHRY and CDR2 SYGVKD. The CDR3 DNA is TGTGCCACCGGGTTGGCCGACGGGGAGCTGTTTTTT. It codes for CATGLADGELFF.

The V gene is TRBV2, the J gene TRBJ1-1, with D unclear. The CDR3 length is 11 residues. The V and J ends lost 2 bases and 10 bases respectively, with 8 bases between them. The germline V gene encodes CDR1 SNHLY and CDR2 FYNNEI. CDR3 sequence reads: CASSESLAAFF. The CDR3 region has the DNA TGTGCCAGCAGTGAATCCTTGGCAGCTTTCTTT.

The V and J genes are TRBV2 and TRBJ1-4; 10 bases align to TRBD1. CDR1 and CDR2 from the germline V gene are SNHLY and FYNNEI. Losses at the gene ends were 1 base for V and 4 bases for J; bases not matched to a gene: 6. CDR3 length equals 17 residues. The CDR3 DNA reads TGTGCCAGCAGTGAAGGGACAGGGGGATGGGGTAATGAAAAACTGTTTTTT. This translates into CASSEGTGGWGNEKLFF.

The chain has TRBV5-1 and TRBJ2-3; weak D call: TRBD1 (6 bases). In germline, CDR1 is SGHRS, CDR2 YFSETQ. The CDR3 has 16 residues. The ends were cut back, 2 bases at V and 2 bases at J, with 15 bases in the middle. CDR3 coding DNA: TGCGCCAGCAGCTTAGATCCGCAGGGGAACACAGATACGCAGTATTTT. It specifies CASSLDPQGNTDTQYF.

The chain couples TRBV9 to TRBJ2-1, with D unclear. This CDR3 contains 12 residues. Germline lookup yields CDR1 SGDLS and CDR2 YYNGEE. V was trimmed by 4 bases and J by 7 bases, leaving 9 bases between them. The CDR3 is CASSSQLNEQFF. The DNA of the CDR3 is TGTGCCAGCAGCTCGCAGTTAAATGAGCAGTTCTTC.

The chain recombines TRBV11-3 with TRBJ1-2, with a tentative D call TRBD1 (6 bases). CDR1 SGHNT and CDR2 YENEEA come from the germline V gene. The CDR3 is 13 amino acids. Trimming removed 2 bases at V and 9 bases at J, with 13 bases between. Here the CDR3 reads CASSLRNRESYTF. Written as DNA, the CDR3 is TGTGCCAGCAGCTTAAGAAACAGGGAGAGCTACACCTTC.